Sequencing of this T cell receptor (beta chain) was carried out in a study of OX40 agonist ivuxolimab in advanced cancers. Study background: Earlier anti-PD-1, anti-PD-L1 or anti-CTLA-4 therapy was permitted; about 38% had received some.

Assay used: immunoSEQ multiplex PCR; TCRdb lists only in-frame clones, some missing. Of tens of thousands of clones listed, about 88% are singletons. CDR1 and CDR2 (germline): SGHTA, FQGTGA. V lost 2 bases and J 3 bases, leaving 14 bases between the germline ends. This CDR3 is built from 16 residues. The study, taken as a whole, reports: Clonal expansion by week 6 occurred in CD4+ and CD8+ blood T cells (at 0.1 to 3.0 mg/kg). The specificity for antigen of the expanded peripheral T cells was not determined.

With respect to this clone: The antigen is not known.

The chain recombines TRBV7-3 with TRBJ2-1, with D perhaps matching TRBD1 or TRBD2 (6 bases each). This TCR came from an adult with an advanced solid tumor such as melanoma, head and neck, liver or kidney cancer. This material consisted of CD4+ or CD8+ T cells sorted from blood, taken in a trial of the OX40 agonist ivuxolimab. The CDR3: CASSLGGLANYNEQFF. DNA of the CDR3: TGTGCCAGCAGCTTAGGGGGGCTAGCGAACTACAATGAGCAGTTCTTC. Supplemented by reference TRBV7-3 and TRBJ2-1, the full variable domain reads GAGVSQTPSNKVTEKGKYVELRCDPISGHTALYWYRQSLGQGPEFLIYFQGTGAADDSGLPNDRFFAVRPEGSVSTLKIQRTERGDSAVYLCASSLGGLANYNEQFFGPGTRLTVL.